This record concerns one TCR beta chain sequence. What it recognizes is unknown. V lost 5 bases and J 7 bases, leaving 18 bases between the germline ends. CDR3 length equals 14 residues. Germline CDR1 reads SGHAT; CDR2 reads FQNNGV. The whole isolated RNA underwent reverse transcription, so sequencing captured expressed TCRB transcripts. Sequencing was performed with immunoSEQ multiplex PCR; in TCRdb, only in-frame clones are kept and a portion is missing. The repertoire has fewer than 900,000 clones, roughly a sixth of them found once; the top ten carry 0.02% to 0.03%. The sample is drawn from a study of beta chain features in type 1 diabetes. About the study: Patients did not differ from healthy donors in age, gender or cell yield. All samples yielded roughly 100 million examined sorted cells. Findings of the study overall: TCRB repertoires of naive, central memory and Treg cells appeared more similar among patients than among healthy donors.

This sequence joins TRBV11-2 and TRBJ2-7; D gene uncertain. The specimen sequenced was naive CD4+ T cells from blood. The clonotype originates from a young woman in good health. CDR3 nucleotide sequence: TGTGCCAGCAGCCCCCTGAAGGGCCACATGGAGCAGTACTTC. Translated: CASSPLKGHMEQYF.